These 6 T cell receptor beta chains were all obtained from the same sample, sequenced in a study of cytomegalovirus exposure and HLA in healthy donors. Primers included in the PCR were 60 Vbeta and 13 Jbeta primers. TCRdb's table, derived via immunoSEQ multiplex PCR, lists solely in-frame clones and lacks some. Of just over 85,000 clones in the sample, approximately 83% were seen once. The sequenced sample consisted of PBMCs. All receptors come from a man between 35 and 55 years old in good health and CMV-seronegative.

This clone appeared a single time. This chain uses TRBV30 with TRBJ2-7; weak D call: TRBD1 (5 bases). Germline values: CDR1 GTSNPN, CDR2 SVGIG (reference sequence). The CDR3 is 11 residues long. The ends were cut back, 3 bases at V and 3 bases at J, with 6 bases in the middle. The CDR3 sequence: CAWSQGYEQYF. In nucleotides, the CDR3 is TGTGCCTGGAGCCAGGGCTACGAGCAGTACTTC.

The chain has TRBV27 and TRBJ2-2; 9 bases are shared with TRBD2. This CDR3 is 17 amino acids long. The junction had 8 bases not matched to a gene; V was cut back by 1 base and J by 5 bases. CDR1 and CDR2 (germline): MNHEY, SMNVEV (reference sequence). DNA of the CDR3: TGTGCCAGCAGTTTATTAACGGCGGGGGGGCTGACCGGGGAGCTGTTTTTT. This sequence encodes CASSLLTAGGLTGELFF.

The chain joins TRBV6-4 to TRBJ2-1; no reliable D call. V lost 2 bases to trimming and J lost 4 bases, with 12 bases between them. The CDR3 sequence is 15 residues long. Germline CDR1 and CDR2: MRHNA and SNTAGT. CDR3 DNA: TGTGCCAGCAGTGACGGCAGCGCCACATACAATGAGCAGTTCTTC. Protein: CASSDGSATYNEQFF.

The DNA for the CDR3 is TGCGCCAGCCTCGGATGGGGCAACACCGGGGAGCTGTTTTTT. Translated: CASLGWGNTGELFF. This chain uses TRBV5-1 with TRBJ2-2; D might be TRBD1 (5 bases). This CDR3 region has 14 residues. Per the germline V gene, CDR1 is SGHRS and CDR2 is YFSETQ. The ends were cut back, 7 bases at V and 2 bases at J, with 12 bases in the middle.

V and J are TRBV7-2 and TRBJ2-2; 7 nucleotides agree with TRBD2. The CDR3 loop spans 16 amino acids. CDR1 is SGHTA and CDR2 is FQGNSA in the germline V gene. The junction had 3 bases not matched to a gene; V was cut back by 1 base and J by 1 base. The chain's CDR3 is CASSLGLAENTGELFF. The CDR3 bases are TGTGCCAGCAGCTTAGGGCTAGCGGAGAACACCGGGGAGCTGTTTTTT.

This chain connects TRBV18 to TRBJ2-7; weak D call: TRBD1 (5 bases). CDR3 length: 17 amino acids. Germline CDR1 reads KGHSH; CDR2 reads LQKENI. V lost 3 bases and J 0 bases, leaving 18 bases between the germline ends. CDR3 loop: CASSPVLSNRSSYEQYF. CDR3 DNA: TGTGCCAGCTCACCGGTATTAAGCAACAGGAGCTCCTACGAGCAGTACTTC.